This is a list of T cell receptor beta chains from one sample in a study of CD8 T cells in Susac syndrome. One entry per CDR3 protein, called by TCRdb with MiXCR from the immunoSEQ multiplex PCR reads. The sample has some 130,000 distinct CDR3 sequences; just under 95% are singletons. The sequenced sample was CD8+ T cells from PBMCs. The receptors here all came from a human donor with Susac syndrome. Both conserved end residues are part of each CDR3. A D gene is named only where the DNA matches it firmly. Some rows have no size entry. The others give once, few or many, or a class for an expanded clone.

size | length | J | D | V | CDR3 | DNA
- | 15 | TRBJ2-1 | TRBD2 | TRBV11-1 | CASSFRPTLREPQFF | TGTGCCAGCAGTTTTCGACCCACTCTGCGGGAGCCGCAGTTCTTC
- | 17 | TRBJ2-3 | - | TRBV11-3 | CASSLESEATSTDTQYF | TGTGCCAGCAGCTTAGAATCGGAGGCCACTAGCACAGATACGCAGTATTTT
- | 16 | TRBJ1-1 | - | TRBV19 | CASSIEWADMNTEAFF | TGTGCCAGTAGTATAGAATGGGCAGATATGAACACTGAAGCTTTCTTT
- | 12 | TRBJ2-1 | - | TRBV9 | CASSEGRSEQFF | TGTGCCAGCAGCGAGGGCCGTTCGGAGCAGTTCTTC
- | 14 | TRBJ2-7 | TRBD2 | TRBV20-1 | CSASGRGPSYEQYF | TGCAGTGCTAGCGGGAGGGGTCCTTCCTACGAGCAGTACTTC
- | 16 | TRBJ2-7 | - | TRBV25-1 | CASSEYFRDSRYEQYF | TGTGCCAGCAGTGAATACTTCAGGGATTCGCGATACGAGCAGTACTTC
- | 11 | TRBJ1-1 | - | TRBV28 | CASSFPGEAFF | TGTGCCAGCAGTTTTCCCGGAGAAGCTTTCTTT
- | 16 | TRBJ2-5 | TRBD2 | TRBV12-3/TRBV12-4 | CASSPRTSGSGETQYF | TGTGCCAGCAGTCCCCGGACTAGCGGGAGTGGGGAGACCCAGTACTTC
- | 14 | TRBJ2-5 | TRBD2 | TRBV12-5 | CASGSKLAGETQYF | TGTGCTAGTGGTTCGAAACTAGCGGGAGAGACCCAGTACTTC
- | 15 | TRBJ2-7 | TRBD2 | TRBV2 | CASRELAAGSYEQYF | TGTGCCAGCAGGGAACTAGCGGCCGGCTCCTACGAGCAGTACTTC
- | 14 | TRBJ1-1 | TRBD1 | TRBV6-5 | CASRGQGTNTEAFF | TGTGCCAGCAGAGGACAGGGAACGAACACTGAAGCTTTCTTT
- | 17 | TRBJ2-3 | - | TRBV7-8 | CASSLALAGNGTDTQYF | TGTGCCAGCAGCTTAGCGCTGGCAGGTAACGGCACAGATACGCAGTATTTT
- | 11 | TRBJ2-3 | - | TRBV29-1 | CSVWSTDTQYF | TGCAGCGTTTGGAGCACAGATACGCAGTATTTT
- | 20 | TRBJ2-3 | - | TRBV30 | CAWSGPLWGLQTPDPDTQYF | TGTGCCTGGAGTGGCCCCTTATGGGGACTGCAGACTCCCGACCCAGATACGCAGTATTTT
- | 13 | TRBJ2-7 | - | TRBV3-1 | CASSQDGGYEQYF | TGTGCCAGCAGCCAAGATGGGGGTTACGAGCAGTACTTC
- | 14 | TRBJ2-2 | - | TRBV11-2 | CASSLTIDTGELFF | TGTGCCAGCAGCTTAACAATCGACACCGGGGAGCTGTTTTTT
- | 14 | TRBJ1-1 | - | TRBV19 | CASTQVGRPLQAFF | TGTGCCAGTACACAGGTAGGGAGACCCCTTCAAGCTTTCTTT
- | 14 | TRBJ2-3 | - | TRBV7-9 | CASSPGDGPDTQYF | TGTGCCAGCAGCCCGGGAGACGGCCCAGATACGCAGTATTTT
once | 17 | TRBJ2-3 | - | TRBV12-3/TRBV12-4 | CASSLGGQKLNTDTQYF | TGTGCCAGCAGTTTAGGGGGGCAGAAACTGAACACAGATACGCAGTATTTT
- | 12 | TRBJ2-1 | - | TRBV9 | CASGLGNNEQFF | TGTGCCAGCGGCCTGGGGAACAATGAGCAGTTCTTC
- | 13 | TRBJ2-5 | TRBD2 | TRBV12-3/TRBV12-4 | CASRRAGGETQYF | TGTGCCAGCAGGCGGGCGGGAGGAGAGACCCAGTACTTC
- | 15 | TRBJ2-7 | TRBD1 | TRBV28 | CASSFQTGGTYEQYF | TGTGCCAGCAGTTTCCAGACAGGGGGCACCTACGAGCAGTACTTC
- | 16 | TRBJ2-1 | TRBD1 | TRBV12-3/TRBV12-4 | CASSPHGDREDNEQFF | TGTGCCAGCAGCCCGCACGGGGACAGGGAAGACAATGAGCAGTTCTTC
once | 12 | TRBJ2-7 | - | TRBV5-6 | CASSFGGNGQYF | TGTGCCAGCAGCTTTGGGGGAAACGGGCAGTACTTC
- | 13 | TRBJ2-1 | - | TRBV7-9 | CASSLQQGNEQFF | TGTGCCAGCAGCTTACAACAGGGCAATGAGCAGTTCTTC
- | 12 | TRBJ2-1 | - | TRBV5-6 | CASSLGGAAEFF | TGTGCCAGCAGCTTGGGGGGAGCAGCGGAGTTCTTC
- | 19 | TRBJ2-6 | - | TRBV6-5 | CASSYYKGGVGSGANVLTF | TGTGCCAGCAGTTACTACAAGGGGGGGGTAGGCTCTGGGGCCAACGTCCTGACTTTC
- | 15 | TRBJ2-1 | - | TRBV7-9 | CASSLVVQIDNEQFF | TGTGCCAGCAGCTTAGTGGTACAGATCGACAATGAGCAGTTCTTC
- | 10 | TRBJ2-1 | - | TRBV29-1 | CSVIINEQFF | TGCAGCGTTATAATCAATGAGCAGTTCTTC
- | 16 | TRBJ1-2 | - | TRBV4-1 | CASSQSGTTVYYGYTF | TGCGCCAGCAGCCAATCCGGGACAACGGTATACTATGGCTACACCTTC
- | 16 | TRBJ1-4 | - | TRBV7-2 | CASSLGSGATNEKLFF | TGTGCCAGCAGCTTAGGATCAGGGGCAACTAATGAAAAACTGTTTTTT
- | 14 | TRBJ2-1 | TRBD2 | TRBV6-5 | CASSFGLAGNEQFF | TGTGCCAGCAGTTTTGGACTAGCAGGCAATGAGCAGTTCTTC
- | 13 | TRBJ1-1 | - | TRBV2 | CASSVGVGTEAFF | TGTGCCAGCAGTGTTGGGGTGGGCACTGAAGCTTTCTTT
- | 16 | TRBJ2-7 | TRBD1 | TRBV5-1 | CASSPWGQGAGYEQYF | TGCGCCAGCAGCCCTTGGGGACAGGGGGCAGGTTACGAGCAGTACTTC
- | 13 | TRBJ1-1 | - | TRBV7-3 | CASKVAANTEAFF | TGTGCCAGCAAGGTCGCAGCCAACACTGAAGCTTTCTTT
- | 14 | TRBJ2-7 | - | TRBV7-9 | CASAPPGNSYEQYF | TGTGCCAGCGCCCCTCCAGGTAACTCCTACGAGCAGTACTTC
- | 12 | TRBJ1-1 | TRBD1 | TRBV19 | CASQTGLAEAFF | TGTGCCAGCCAGACAGGGCTCGCTGAAGCTTTCTTT
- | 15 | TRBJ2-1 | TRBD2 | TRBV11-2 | CASSFGTSGSTEQFF | TGTGCCAGCAGCTTCGGGACTAGCGGGAGTACTGAGCAGTTCTTC
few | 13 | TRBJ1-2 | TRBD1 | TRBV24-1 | CATRPTGDYGYTF | TGTGCCACCCGACCCACAGGGGACTATGGCTACACCTTC
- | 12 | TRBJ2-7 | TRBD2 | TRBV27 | CASRASGYEQYF | TGTGCCAGCAGGGCTAGCGGCTACGAGCAGTACTTC
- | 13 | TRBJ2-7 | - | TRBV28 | CASSTQRSYEQYF | TGTGCCAGCAGCACCCAAAGGTCCTACGAGCAGTACTTC
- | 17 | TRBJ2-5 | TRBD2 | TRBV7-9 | CASTQSGTSGSPETQYF | TGTGCCAGCACCCAATCCGGGACTAGCGGGAGCCCAGAGACCCAGTACTTC
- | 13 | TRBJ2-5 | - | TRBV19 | CADSRTALETQYF | TGTGCCGATAGTAGGACAGCCCTGGAGACCCAGTACTTC
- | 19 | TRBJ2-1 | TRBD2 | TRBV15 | CATSRGGLAGGPDYNEQFF | TGTGCCACCAGCAGAGGGGGACTAGCGGGAGGGCCTGATTACAATGAGCAGTTCTTC
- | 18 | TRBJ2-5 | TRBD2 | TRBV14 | CASSQDRAGGPSGETQYF | TGTGCCAGCAGCCAAGATCGGGCGGGAGGGCCGAGTGGAGAGACCCAGTACTTC
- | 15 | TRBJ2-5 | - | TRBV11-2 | CASSLESDYQETQYF | TGTGCCAGCAGCTTAGAGTCTGATTACCAAGAGACCCAGTACTTC
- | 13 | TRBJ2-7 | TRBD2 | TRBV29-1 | CSVRLAGDIGQYF | TGCAGCGTGAGACTAGCGGGAGATATTGGGCAGTACTTC
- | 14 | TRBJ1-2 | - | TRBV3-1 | CASSQELGNYGYTF | TGTGCCAGCAGCCAGGAGTTGGGGAACTATGGCTACACCTTC
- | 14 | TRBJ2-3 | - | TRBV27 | CASSPGTLRSTQYF | TGTGCCAGCAGTCCCGGGACACTGAGGTCTACGCAGTATTTT
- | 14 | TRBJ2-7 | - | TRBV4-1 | CASSQGRGFYEQYF | TGCGCCAGCAGCCAAGGTCGGGGATTTTACGAGCAGTACTTC
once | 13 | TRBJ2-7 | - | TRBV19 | CAILWRGPYEQYF | TGTGCCATCCTCTGGCGGGGTCCCTACGAGCAGTACTTC
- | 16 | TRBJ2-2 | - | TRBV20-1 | CSARDSGVADTGELFF | TGCAGTGCTAGAGATAGCGGAGTAGCGGACACCGGGGAGCTGTTTTTT
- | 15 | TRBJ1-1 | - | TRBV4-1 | CASSQTSQGNTEAFF | TGCGCCAGCAGCCAGACGAGTCAGGGCAATACTGAAGCTTTCTTT
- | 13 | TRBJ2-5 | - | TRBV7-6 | CASSLGLSETQYF | TGTGCCAGCAGCTTAGGCCTTTCGGAGACCCAGTACTTC
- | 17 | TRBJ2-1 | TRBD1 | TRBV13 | CASSPGRGQSSYNEQFF | TGTGCCAGCAGTCCAGGAAGGGGACAGAGCTCCTACAATGAGCAGTTCTTC